The rows below give T cell receptor beta chains drawn from one sample of a study of T cell changes during pregnancy in multiple sclerosis. Sequencing was performed with immunoSEQ multiplex PCR; in TCRdb, only in-frame clones are kept and a portion is missing. The profile covers almost 40,000 clones, with around 91% appearing a single time and 0.5% to 0.85% taken by the ten largest. The sample consisted of CD4+ T cells from peripheral blood mononuclear cells, taken in the second trimester of pregnancy. These receptors were obtained from a female donor in good health, enrolled as a control in a pregnancy study. CDR3s include the opening cysteine and the closing phenylalanine or tryptophan. A D gene is named only where the DNA matches it firmly. Only part of the rows carry a size: once, few, many, or a class if the clone is expanded.

D gene: .
CDR3 length: 14
clone size: .
V gene: TRBV28
J gene: TRBJ1-3
CDR3 DNA: TGTGCCAGCAACCAACAGGGTACAAGAAACACCATATATTTT
CDR3 protein: CASNQQGTRNTIYF

D gene: TRBD2
CDR3 length: 18
clone size: .
V gene: TRBV5-1
J gene: TRBJ2-5
CDR3 DNA: TGCGCCAGCAGCTTGGGACAGACCGGGACTAGGGAAAAAGAGACCCAGTACTTC
CDR3 protein: CASSLGQTGTREKETQYF

D gene: .
CDR3 length: 14
clone size: .
V gene: TRBV7-9
J gene: TRBJ2-7
CDR3 DNA: TGTGCCAGCAGCTATCAGGGTAGTGCCTACGAGCAGTACTTC
CDR3 protein: CASSYQGSAYEQYF

D gene: TRBD1
CDR3 length: 14
clone size: .
V gene: TRBV7-2
J gene: TRBJ1-1
CDR3 DNA: TGTGCCAGCAGCTGGGACAGGCTGAACACTGAAGCTTTCTTT
CDR3 protein: CASSWDRLNTEAFF

D gene: TRBD1
CDR3 length: 19
clone size: .
V gene: TRBV14
J gene: TRBJ2-2
CDR3 DNA: TGTGCCAGCAGCCCCAGACAGTGGACAGGTAGTGCGAACACCGGGGAGCTGTTTTTT
CDR3 protein: CASSPRQWTGSANTGELFF

D gene: TRBD1
CDR3 length: 14
clone size: .
V gene: TRBV7-8
J gene: TRBJ1-2
CDR3 DNA: TGTGCCAGCAGCCAGGGACAGTCCCTTTATGGCTACACCTTC
CDR3 protein: CASSQGQSLYGYTF

D gene: .
CDR3 length: 15
clone size: .
V gene: TRBV7-9
J gene: TRBJ1-3
CDR3 DNA: TGTGCCAGCAGCTTAGGCCCAGGTACTGGAAACACCATATATTTT
CDR3 protein: CASSLGPGTGNTIYF

D gene: .
CDR3 length: 13
clone size: .
V gene: TRBV6-1
J gene: TRBJ1-2
CDR3 DNA: TGTGCCAGCAGTGAAGCGCTTTTACAGTTCCACACCTTC
CDR3 protein: CASSEALLQFHTF

D gene: TRBD1
CDR3 length: 14
clone size: few
V gene: TRBV6-6
J gene: TRBJ1-4
CDR3 DNA: TGTGCCAGCAGTTACGGGAGACAGGGGGATAAACTGTTTTTT
CDR3 protein: CASSYGRQGDKLFF

D gene: .
CDR3 length: 16
clone size: .
V gene: TRBV5-1
J gene: TRBJ2-7
CDR3 DNA: TGCGCCAGCAGCTTGGCCGTTGTCAGGGGTCGGTACGAGCAGTACTTC
CDR3 protein: CASSLAVVRGRYEQYF

D gene: .
CDR3 length: 16
clone size: .
V gene: TRBV5-5
J gene: TRBJ1-6
CDR3 DNA: TGTGCCAGCAGCTTGGTTTGGGCAGCCTCAAATTCACCCCTCCACTTT
CDR3 protein: CASSLVWAASNSPLHF

D gene: TRBD1
CDR3 length: 16
clone size: .
V gene: TRBV5-6
J gene: TRBJ2-5
CDR3 DNA: TGTGCCAGCAGCTTACCCCTGGGACAGGGTGAAGAGACCCAGTACTTC
CDR3 protein: CASSLPLGQGEETQYF

D gene: .
CDR3 length: 16
clone size: .
V gene: TRBV7-2
J gene: TRBJ1-2
CDR3 DNA: TGTGCCAGCAGCTTGCCTGCGGCAACAACTAACTATGGCTACACCTTC
CDR3 protein: CASSLPAATTNYGYTF

D gene: TRBD1
CDR3 length: 16
clone size: .
V gene: TRBV18
J gene: TRBJ2-6
CDR3 DNA: TGTGCCAGCTCGAAAACGACAGGGACCGGGGCCAACGTCCTGACTTTC
CDR3 protein: CASSKTTGTGANVLTF

D gene: TRBD1
CDR3 length: 12
clone size: .
V gene: TRBV6-5
J gene: TRBJ1-1
CDR3 DNA: TGTGCCAGCAGTCGTTCAGGGGGGGAAGCTTTCTTT
CDR3 protein: CASSRSGGEAFF

D gene: TRBD2
CDR3 length: 17
clone size: .
V gene: TRBV4-2
J gene: TRBJ2-1
CDR3 DNA: TGTGCCAGCAGCCAAGGCCCCCGGGCGGGGGGGCACAATGAGCAGTTCTTC
CDR3 protein: CASSQGPRAGGHNEQFF

D gene: .
CDR3 length: 11
clone size: .
V gene: TRBV7-9
J gene: TRBJ2-3
CDR3 DNA: TGTGCCAGCAGTGAGCGAGATACGCAGTATTTT
CDR3 protein: CASSERDTQYF

D gene: .
CDR3 length: 17
clone size: .
V gene: TRBV7-6
J gene: TRBJ2-2
CDR3 DNA: TGTGCCAGCAGCATCCCCGCGGCGGGGATGAACACCGGGGAGCTGTTTTTT
CDR3 protein: CASSIPAAGMNTGELFF

D gene: .
CDR3 length: 15
clone size: .
V gene: TRBV10-3
J gene: TRBJ2-6
CDR3 DNA: TGTGCCATCAGAGCAGGGTTTTCTGGGGCCAACGTCCTGACTTTC
CDR3 protein: CAIRAGFSGANVLTF

D gene: .
CDR3 length: 15
clone size: .
V gene: TRBV7-3
J gene: TRBJ2-3
CDR3 DNA: TGTGCCAGCAGCTTTGGGGGGGGCCGCACAGATACGCAGTATTTT
CDR3 protein: CASSFGGGRTDTQYF

D gene: TRBD1
CDR3 length: 14
clone size: once
V gene: TRBV27
J gene: TRBJ2-7
CDR3 DNA: TGTGCCAGCAGCCGGGACAGAGTTTCCTACGAGCAGTACTTC
CDR3 protein: CASSRDRVSYEQYF

D gene: TRBD2
CDR3 length: 16
clone size: .
V gene: TRBV10-2
J gene: TRBJ2-5
CDR3 DNA: TGCGCCAGCAGGGATAGCGGGGGCCCACGAGGGGAGACCCAGTACTTC
CDR3 protein: CASRDSGGPRGETQYF

D gene: .
CDR3 length: 14
clone size: .
V gene: TRBV19
J gene: TRBJ1-2
CDR3 DNA: TGTGCCAGTAGTATAAAGGAGGGGAGCTATGGCTACACCTTC
CDR3 protein: CASSIKEGSYGYTF

D gene: TRBD1
CDR3 length: 14
clone size: .
V gene: TRBV27
J gene: TRBJ2-7
CDR3 DNA: TGTGCCAGCAGTTTATCGAGACAGGGGACGAGGCAGTACTTC
CDR3 protein: CASSLSRQGTRQYF

D gene: TRBD2
CDR3 length: 16
clone size: .
V gene: TRBV18
J gene: TRBJ2-3
CDR3 DNA: TGTGCCAGCTCACGACCGGGACTAGCGGGGGGAGATACGCAGTATTTT
CDR3 protein: CASSRPGLAGGDTQYF

D gene: .
CDR3 length: 12
clone size: .
V gene: TRBV7-2
J gene: TRBJ2-1
CDR3 DNA: TGTGCCAGCGGGGGAGGCCGCAATGAGCAGTTCTTC
CDR3 protein: CASGGGRNEQFF

D gene: TRBD1
CDR3 length: 18
clone size: .
V gene: TRBV6-4
J gene: TRBJ1-5
CDR3 DNA: TGTGCCAGCAGGGCCGACAGGGTAGAGGAGCTAGGCAATCAGCCCCAGCATTTT
CDR3 protein: CASRADRVEELGNQPQHF

D gene: .
CDR3 length: 15
clone size: .
V gene: TRBV13
J gene: TRBJ2-2
CDR3 DNA: TGTGCCAGCAGCCGGAGGACGGGTCCCACCGGGGAGCTGTTTTTT
CDR3 protein: CASSRRTGPTGELFF

D gene: .
CDR3 length: 14
clone size: once
V gene: TRBV18
J gene: TRBJ2-5
CDR3 DNA: TGTGCCAGCTCACCGAGACGGGATCAAGAGACCCAGTACTTC
CDR3 protein: CASSPRRDQETQYF

D gene: .
CDR3 length: 14
clone size: few
V gene: TRBV15
J gene: TRBJ2-3
CDR3 DNA: TGTGCCACCAGCAGGCGGAGCGGGTCAGATACGCAGTATTTT
CDR3 protein: CATSRRSGSDTQYF

D gene: TRBD1
CDR3 length: 15
clone size: .
V gene: TRBV14
J gene: TRBJ2-5
CDR3 DNA: TGTGCCAGCAGCCCCCGGACAGGGGGCCAAGAGACCCAGTACTTC
CDR3 protein: CASSPRTGGQETQYF

D gene: .
CDR3 length: 14
clone size: few
V gene: TRBV7-8
J gene: TRBJ1-5
CDR3 DNA: TGTGCCAGCAGCTTGACCCCCTCGGGTCAGCCCCAGCATTTT
CDR3 protein: CASSLTPSGQPQHF

D gene: .
CDR3 length: 14
clone size: .
V gene: TRBV18
J gene: TRBJ1-1
CDR3 DNA: TGTGCCAGCTCACCAACGGGTTTGGGCACTGAAGCTTTCTTT
CDR3 protein: CASSPTGLGTEAFF

D gene: .
CDR3 length: 13
clone size: once
V gene: TRBV15
J gene: TRBJ1-2
CDR3 DNA: TGTGCCACCAGCAGAGATCGTTTTCCCGGGGACAACTTC
CDR3 protein: CATSRDRFPGDNF

D gene: TRBD1
CDR3 length: 13
clone size: .
V gene: TRBV9
J gene: TRBJ2-7
CDR3 DNA: TGTGCCAGCAGCACTACGACCACAGGGGCCCCGCACTTC
CDR3 protein: CASSTTTTGAPHF

D gene: TRBD2
CDR3 length: 16
clone size: .
V gene: TRBV9
J gene: TRBJ2-2
CDR3 DNA: TGTGCCAGCAGCGCGAGGACTAGTCTCGGCACCGGGGAGCTGTTTTTT
CDR3 protein: CASSARTSLGTGELFF

D gene: .
CDR3 length: 16
clone size: once
V gene: TRBV7-6
J gene: TRBJ2-3
CDR3 DNA: TGTGCCAGCAGCGCAGGTCTAGGGGCCAACACGGATACGCAGTATTTT
CDR3 protein: CASSAGLGANTDTQYF

D gene: .
CDR3 length: 12
clone size: .
V gene: TRBV9
J gene: TRBJ1-6
CDR3 DNA: TGTGCCAGCAGCGTAGCTCCGTCACCCCTCCACTTT
CDR3 protein: CASSVAPSPLHF

D gene: .
CDR3 length: 14
clone size: .
V gene: TRBV4-1
J gene: TRBJ1-5
CDR3 DNA: TGCGCCAGCAGCTCCCAGGGGAGCAATCAGCCCCAGCATTTT
CDR3 protein: CASSSQGSNQPQHF

D gene: .
CDR3 length: 15
clone size: once
V gene: TRBV5-5
J gene: TRBJ2-1
CDR3 DNA: TGTGCCAGCAGCTTGGGACTGAGCTCCTACAATGAGCAGTTCTTC
CDR3 protein: CASSLGLSSYNEQFF

D gene: TRBD1
CDR3 length: 12
clone size: few
V gene: TRBV30
J gene: TRBJ1-1
CDR3 DNA: TGTGCCTGGAGTGACAGGGGCGCTGAAGCTTTCTTT
CDR3 protein: CAWSDRGAEAFF

D gene: .
CDR3 length: 14
clone size: .
V gene: TRBV6-4
J gene: TRBJ2-2
CDR3 DNA: TGTGCCAGCAGTTCACGTCCTCCTATGGGGGAGCTGTTTTTT
CDR3 protein: CASSSRPPMGELFF

D gene: TRBD1
CDR3 length: 17
clone size: .
V gene: TRBV28
J gene: TRBJ1-2
CDR3 DNA: TGTGCCAGCAGTCCACCCGGGACAGGCCCAACTAACTATGGCTACACCTTC
CDR3 protein: CASSPPGTGPTNYGYTF

D gene: .
CDR3 length: 16
clone size: .
V gene: TRBV18
J gene: TRBJ1-5
CDR3 DNA: TGTGCCAGCTCACAGGGATTACAGGGAACGGGTCAGCCCCAGCATTTT
CDR3 protein: CASSQGLQGTGQPQHF